The 14 T cell receptor beta chains reported below all come from one sample, sequenced in a study of cytomegalovirus exposure and HLA in healthy donors. PCR amplification relied on 60 Vbeta primers (plus 13 Jbeta primers). Assay: immunoSEQ multiplex PCR; the TCRdb copy retains only in-frame clones and omits some. This table has fewer than 55,000 clones, 60% to 70% appearing once. The specimen was PBMCs. The receptor set was obtained from a man aged 60 to 75 in good health and CMV-seropositive.

The rearrangement uses TRBV29-1 and TRBJ2-5; D unclear. The germline CDR1 and CDR2 sequences are SQVTM and ANQGSEA. This CDR3 contains 14 residues. Trimming removed 6 bases at V and 1 base at J, with 15 bases between. The DNA for the CDR3 is TGCAGCGTACGATACCTGGCCCGCCAAGAGACCCAGTACTTC. Translation gives CSVRYLARQETQYF.

The chain couples TRBV12-5 to TRBJ2-2; D possibly corresponds to TRBD2 (6 bases). There are 14 residues in the CDR3. V gave up 0 bases and J gave up 6 bases, with 8 bases separating them. Per the germline V gene, CDR1 is LGHNT and CDR2 is FRNRAP. CDR3 in DNA: TGTGCTAGTGGTTTGGTAGGAGGGCCCGGGGAGCTGTTTTTT. It codes for CASGLVGGPGELFF. The entire variable domain, with the rest obtained from reference TRBV12-5 and TRBJ2-2, is as follows: DARVTQTPRHKVTEMGQEVTMRCQPILGHNTVFWYRQTMMQGLELLAYFRNRAPLDDSGMPKDRFSAEMPDATLATLKIQPSEPRDSAVYFCASGLVGGPGELFFGEGSRLTVL.

CDR3 sequence (DNA): TGTGCCAGTAGTGAAGTAGCGGATACGCAGTATTTT. Translating gives CASSEVADTQYF. The genes are TRBV19 and TRBJ2-3; the D gene is possibly TRBD2 (5 bases). Germline CDR1 and CDR2: LNHDA and SQIVND (reference sequence). The CDR3 is made up of 12 amino acids. Between the trimmed V and J ends, which lost 5 bases and 6 bases, there was a span of 9 bases.

This clone has only a few counts. The junction departs from germline at one end; a sequencing error may be responsible. The chain couples TRBV29-1 to TRBJ2-1; tentative D call: TRBD1 (5 bases). In germline, CDR1 is SQVTM, CDR2 ANQGSEA. CDR3 size: 14 residues. CDR3 coding DNA: TGCAGCGTTGAATCGGCTGAGGTCGACAGCCACCTTCTCTTC. This translates into CSVESAEVDSHLLF.

This clone has just a few counts. The rearrangement links TRBV28 to TRBJ2-1, with TRBD2 matching over 8 bases. The CDR3 has 16 amino acids. Germline-derived CDR1 and CDR2 are MDHEN and SYDVKM. V was pared by 7 bases and J by 9 bases, with 17 bases of the junction left unmatched. The CDR3 region is CASTPFFRGRRGEQFF. CDR3 DNA: TGTGCCAGCACCCCGTTCTTCCGCGGGAGGCGGGGTGAGCAGTTCTTC.

This sequence joins TRBV7-2 and TRBJ2-6; 8 bases match TRBD1. This CDR3 is 18 amino acids long. In germline, CDR1 is SGHTA, CDR2 FQGNSA. V was clipped by 7 bases and J by 3 bases; unmatched bases: 14. Here the CDR3 reads CASITTGTGRFGANVLTF. Here the CDR3 DNA reads TGTGCCAGCATCACTACAGGGACAGGCCGCTTTGGGGCCAACGTCCTGACTTTC.

A word on this clone: Because it lacks the conserved phenylalanine or tryptophan at the end, this CDR3 is likely a read error. The V and J genes are TRBV7-2 and TRBJ2-7, with TRBD1 as a possible D gene (5 bases). Per germline, CDR1 SGHTA and CDR2 FQGNSA. V was cut by 3 bases and J by 1 base, with 13 bases left in between. The CDR3 is made up of 15 amino acids. The CDR3 region has the DNA TGTGCCAGCAGCTTCAAGGGGTCCCCTTCCTACGAGCAGTACCTC. Translated: CASSFKGSPSYEQYL.

This clone is a singleton in its sample. The DNA of the CDR3 is TGCAGCGTGACCGGGACAGGGGTTAGGTACGAGCAGTACTTC. It specifies CSVTGTGVRYEQYF. The chain has TRBV29-1 and TRBJ2-7, with TRBD1 identical over 10 bases. The germline V gene has CDR1 SQVTM and CDR2 ANQGSEA. This CDR3 spans 14 amino acids. V shed 6 bases and J 4 bases; nucleotides not matched to a gene: 9.

This rearrangement joins TRBV5-1 to TRBJ2-4; D gene uncertain. V was shortened by 4 bases and J by 5 bases, with 16 bases between the two germline ends. Looked up from germline, CDR1 is SGHRS and CDR2 is YFSETQ. The CDR3 extends over 15 amino acids. The CDR3 sequence: CASSSSQVGQNIQYF. In nucleotides, the CDR3 is TGCGCCAGCAGCAGCTCTCAGGTTGGCCAAAACATTCAGTACTTC.

The chain couples TRBV29-1 to TRBJ1-1; D gene uncertain. V lost 7 bases, J lost 1 base, and 22 bases lay in between. Germline CDR1 and CDR2: SQVTM and ANQGSEA. The CDR3 runs 16 residues. The chain's CDR3 is CSADPYTSEGNTEAFF. CDR3 in DNA: TGCAGCGCTGACCCGTACACCTCAGAGGGGAACACTGAAGCTTTCTTT.

This clone has a handful of counts. This sequence joins TRBV19 and TRBJ2-7; the D gene is possibly TRBD2 (6 bases). CDR3 length: 15 amino acids. Germline loops: CDR1 LNHDA, CDR2 SQIVND (reference sequence). V lost 3 bases to trimming and J lost 7 bases, with 19 bases between them. The CDR3 reads CASSIRIPGRGEQYF. Written as DNA, the CDR3 is TGTGCCAGTAGTATCCGGATCCCCGGGCGGGGTGAGCAGTACTTC.

The rearrangement joins TRBV27 to TRBJ2-5; D unresolved. CDR1 and CDR2 from the germline V gene are MNHEY and SMNVEV (reference sequence). CDR3 length: 12 amino acids. Trimming removed 6 bases at V and 4 bases at J, with 9 bases between. The CDR3 loop reads CASSPTRETQYF. CDR3 DNA sequence: TGTGCCAGCAGCCCAACCAGAGAGACCCAGTACTTC.

V and J are TRBV30 and TRBJ2-5; D is undetermined. CDR3 length: 14 residues. Trimming took off 0 bases at V and 7 bases at J, with 15 bases between the two ends. Germline lookup yields CDR1 GTSNPN and CDR2 SVGIG (reference sequence). The CDR3 spells CAWSVQWPYGTQYF. In DNA, the CDR3 is TGTGCCTGGAGTGTACAGTGGCCGTATGGGACCCAGTACTTC.

The V gene is TRBV27, the J gene TRBJ1-1; possibly TRBD1 for D (5 bases). The V end lost 6 bases, the J end lost 5 bases, and 13 bases lay between the germline ends. Germline values: CDR1 MNHEY, CDR2 SMNVEV (reference sequence). CDR3 length equals 13 residues. CDR3 in DNA: TGTGCCAGCAGGGGGGGGACTACGACTGAAGCTTTCTTT. As protein: CASRGGTTTEAFF.